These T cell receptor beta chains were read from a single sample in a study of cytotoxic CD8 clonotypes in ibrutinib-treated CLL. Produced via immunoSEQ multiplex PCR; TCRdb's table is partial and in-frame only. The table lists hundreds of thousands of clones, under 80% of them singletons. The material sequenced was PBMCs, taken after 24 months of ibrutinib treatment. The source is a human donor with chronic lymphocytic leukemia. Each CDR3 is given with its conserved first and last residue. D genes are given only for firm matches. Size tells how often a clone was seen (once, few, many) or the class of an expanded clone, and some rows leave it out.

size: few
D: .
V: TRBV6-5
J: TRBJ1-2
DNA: TGTGCCAGCGTTCGGACCCAGGGAGGAGGCTACACCTTC
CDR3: CASVRTQGGGYTF

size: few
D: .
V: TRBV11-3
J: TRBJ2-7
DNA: TGTGCCAGCAGGATATTACGGGGTTACGAGCAGTACTTC
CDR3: CASRILRGYEQYF

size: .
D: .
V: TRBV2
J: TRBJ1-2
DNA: TGTGCCAGCAGGGCCGGGACCTCTAACTATGGCTACACCTTC
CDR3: CASRAGTSNYGYTF

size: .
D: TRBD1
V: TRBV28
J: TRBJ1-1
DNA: TGTGCCAGCAGTTTGGCCCAGGGGGAGAACACTGAAGCTTTCTTT
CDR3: CASSLAQGENTEAFF

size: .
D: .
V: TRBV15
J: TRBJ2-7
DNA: TGTGCCACCAGCAGAGAGAGAACCGAGTCCTACGAGCAGTACTTC
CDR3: CATSRERTESYEQYF

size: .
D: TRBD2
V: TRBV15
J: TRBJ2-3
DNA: TGTGCCACCAGCAGACCGTGGACTAGCGGGAGGGCCACCTCTAGCACAGATACGCAGTATTTT
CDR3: CATSRPWTSGRATSSTDTQYF

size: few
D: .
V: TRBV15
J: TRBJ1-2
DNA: TGTGCCACCAGCATAGACAGGATAAATGGCTACACCTTC
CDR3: CATSIDRINGYTF

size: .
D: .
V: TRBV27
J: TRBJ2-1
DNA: TGTGCCAGCAGTTTATCGGAAGGGTACAATGAGCAGTTCTTC
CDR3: CASSLSEGYNEQFF

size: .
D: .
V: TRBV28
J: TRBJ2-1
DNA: TGTGCCAGCAGTCCAAGGGACCCGAGAGGCAATGAGCAGTTCTTC
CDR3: CASSPRDPRGNEQFF

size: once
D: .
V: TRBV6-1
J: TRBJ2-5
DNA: TGTGCCAGCAGTGTAGCTGAGACCCAGTACTTC
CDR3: CASSVAETQYF

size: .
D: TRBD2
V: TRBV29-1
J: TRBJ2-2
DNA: TGCAGCGTTATGGGACTAGCGGGCTCGGTCACCGGGGAGCTGTTTTTT
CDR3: CSVMGLAGSVTGELFF

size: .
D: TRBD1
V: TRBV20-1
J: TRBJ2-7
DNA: TGCAGTGCCAAGGGACAGGGCGAGCAGTACTTC
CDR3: CSAKGQGEQYF

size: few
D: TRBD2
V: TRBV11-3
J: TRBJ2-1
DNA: TGTGCCAGCAGCTTAGGTAGCGGGAGCTACAATGAGCAGTTCTTC
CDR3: CASSLGSGSYNEQFF

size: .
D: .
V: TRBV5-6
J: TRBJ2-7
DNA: TGTGCCAGCCTTCGTGAAGGACTCACCTACGAGCAGTACTTC
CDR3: CASLREGLTYEQYF

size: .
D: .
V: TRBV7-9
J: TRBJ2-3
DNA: TGTGCCAGCAGCTTGACGAACACAGATACGCAGTATTTT
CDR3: CASSLTNTDTQYF

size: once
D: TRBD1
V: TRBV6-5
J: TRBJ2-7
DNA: TGTGCCGGACAGGGGGCGTACGAGCAGTACTTC
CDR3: CAGQGAYEQYF

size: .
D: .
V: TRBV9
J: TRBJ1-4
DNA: TGTGCCAGCAGCGTATCTGGGTTTGGGGGCTCTGAAAAACTGTTTTTT
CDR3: CASSVSGFGGSEKLFF

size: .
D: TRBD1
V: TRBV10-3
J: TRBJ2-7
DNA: TGTGCCATCGGGACAGGGGAATCCTACGAGCAGTACTTC
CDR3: CAIGTGESYEQYF

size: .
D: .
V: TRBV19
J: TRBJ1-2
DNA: TGTGCCAGTAGTACCTCAGGCGATGGCTACACCTTC
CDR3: CASSTSGDGYTF

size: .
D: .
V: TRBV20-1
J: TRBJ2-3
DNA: TGCAGTGCCAAGAAGGCGGATACGCAGTATTTT
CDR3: CSAKKADTQYF

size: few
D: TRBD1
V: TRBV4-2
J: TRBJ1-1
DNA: TGTGCCAGCAGCCGCCAACAGGGACAGACTGAAGCTTTCTTT
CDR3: CASSRQQGQTEAFF

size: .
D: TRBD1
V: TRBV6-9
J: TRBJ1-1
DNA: TGTGCCAGCAGTTATTCCATGAGACAGGGGGCCCGGACCACTGAAGCTTTCTTT
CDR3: CASSYSMRQGARTTEAFF

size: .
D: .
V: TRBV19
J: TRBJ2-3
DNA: TGTGCCAGTAGTATGACAGTCGCAGATACGCAGTATTTT
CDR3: CASSMTVADTQYF

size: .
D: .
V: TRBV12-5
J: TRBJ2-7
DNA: TGTGCTAGTGGTTTTGGGACAAACTACGAGCAGTACTTC
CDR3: CASGFGTNYEQYF

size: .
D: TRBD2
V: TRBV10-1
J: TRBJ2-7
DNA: TGCGCCAGCAGTGAGTCGATGTTGCGGACTAGCGGGAGTAGGGTGTACTTC
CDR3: CASSESMLRTSGSRVYF

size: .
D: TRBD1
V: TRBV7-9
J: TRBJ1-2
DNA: TGTGCCAGCAGCGGGACAGGAACTAACTATGGCTACACCTTC
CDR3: CASSGTGTNYGYTF

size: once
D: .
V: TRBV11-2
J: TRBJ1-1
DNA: TGTGCCAGCACCGTGACAGGCGTGGCTGAAGCTTTCTTT
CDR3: CASTVTGVAEAFF

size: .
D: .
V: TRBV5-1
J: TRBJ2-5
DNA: TGCGCCAGCAGCATCCTGACTAGTATGGAGACCCAGTACTTC
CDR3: CASSILTSMETQYF

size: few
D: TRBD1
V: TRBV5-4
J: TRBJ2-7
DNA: TGTGCCAGCAGGAAGGGACAGGGGTCGCCCGAGCAGTACTTC
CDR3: CASRKGQGSPEQYF

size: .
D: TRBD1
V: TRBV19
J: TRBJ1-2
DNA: TGTGCCAGTAGTTTCCGTCGGGACAGCCAGTATGGCTACACCTTC
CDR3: CASSFRRDSQYGYTF

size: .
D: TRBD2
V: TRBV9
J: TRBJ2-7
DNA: TGTGCCAGCAGCCGAACTAGCGCCTCCTACGAGCAGTACTTC
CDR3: CASSRTSASYEQYF

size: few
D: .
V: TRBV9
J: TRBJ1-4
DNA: TGTGCCAGCAGCGTAGGGATTTGGCAGAAGACAACTAATGAAAAACTGTTTTTT
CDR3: CASSVGIWQKTTNEKLFF

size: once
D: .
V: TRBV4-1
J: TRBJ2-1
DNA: TGCGCCAGCAGCCAAGTACACAGGGCTGAGCAGTTCTTC
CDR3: CASSQVHRAEQFF

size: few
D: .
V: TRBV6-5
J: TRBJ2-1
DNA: TGTGCCAGCAGTCCCACTAGGCGGGAGCAGTTCTTC
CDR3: CASSPTRREQFF

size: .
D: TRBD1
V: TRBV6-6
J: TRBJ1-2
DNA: TGTGCCAGCACTTGGGACAGATCGACTAACTATGGCTACACCTTC
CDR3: CASTWDRSTNYGYTF

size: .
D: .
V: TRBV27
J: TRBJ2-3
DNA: TGTGCCAGCAGTAATGGCGGCACAGATACGCAGTATTTT
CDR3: CASSNGGTDTQYF

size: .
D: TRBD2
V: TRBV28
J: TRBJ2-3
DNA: TGTGCCAGCAGTTCACAACTAGCGGGACGCACAGATACGCAGTATTTT
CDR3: CASSSQLAGRTDTQYF

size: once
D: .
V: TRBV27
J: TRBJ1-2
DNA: TGTGCCAGCAGTTTCTCACAGGGCATCTATGGCTACACCTTC
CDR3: CASSFSQGIYGYTF

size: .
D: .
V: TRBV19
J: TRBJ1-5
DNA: TGTGCCAGTAGTATTTCCGGGGAGAGTCAGCCCCAGCATTTT
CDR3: CASSISGESQPQHF

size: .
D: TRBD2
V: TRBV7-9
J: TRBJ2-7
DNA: TGTGCCAGCAGCCCCCTGACTAGCGTCTCCTACGAGCAGTACTTC
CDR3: CASSPLTSVSYEQYF